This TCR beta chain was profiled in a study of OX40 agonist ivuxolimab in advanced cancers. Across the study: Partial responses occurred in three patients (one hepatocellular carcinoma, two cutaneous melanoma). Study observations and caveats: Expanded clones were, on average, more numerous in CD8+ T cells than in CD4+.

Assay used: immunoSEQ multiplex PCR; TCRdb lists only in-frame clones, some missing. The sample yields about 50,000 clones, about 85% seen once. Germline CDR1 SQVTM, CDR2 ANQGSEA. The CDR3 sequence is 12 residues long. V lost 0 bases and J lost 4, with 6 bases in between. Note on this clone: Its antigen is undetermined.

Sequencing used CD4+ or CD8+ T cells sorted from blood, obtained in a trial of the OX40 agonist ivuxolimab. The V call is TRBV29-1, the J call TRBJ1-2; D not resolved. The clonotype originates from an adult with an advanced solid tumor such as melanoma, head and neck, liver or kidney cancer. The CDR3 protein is CSVEDPIYGYTF. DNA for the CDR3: TGCAGCGTTGAAGATCCGATCTATGGCTACACCTTC.